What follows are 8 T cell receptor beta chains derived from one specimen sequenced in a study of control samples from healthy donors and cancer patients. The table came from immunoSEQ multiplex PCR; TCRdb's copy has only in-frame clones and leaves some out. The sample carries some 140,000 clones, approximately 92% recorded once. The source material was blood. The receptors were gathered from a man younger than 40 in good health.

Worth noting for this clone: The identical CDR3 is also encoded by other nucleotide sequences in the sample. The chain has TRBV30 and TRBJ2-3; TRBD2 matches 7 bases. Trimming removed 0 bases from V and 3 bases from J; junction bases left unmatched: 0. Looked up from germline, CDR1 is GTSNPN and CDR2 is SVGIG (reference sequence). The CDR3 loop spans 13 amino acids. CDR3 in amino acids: CAWSVGGTDTQYF. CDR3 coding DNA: TGTGCCTGGAGTGTGGGGGGGACAGATACGCAGTATTTT.

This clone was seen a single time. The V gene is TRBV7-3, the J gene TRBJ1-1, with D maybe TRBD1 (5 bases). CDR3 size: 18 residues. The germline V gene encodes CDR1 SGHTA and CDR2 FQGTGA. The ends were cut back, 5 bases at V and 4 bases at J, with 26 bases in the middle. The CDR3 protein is CASSVQGRLNGKGTEAFF. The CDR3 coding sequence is TGTGCCAGCAGCGTCCAGGGACGGCTAAATGGGAAGGGCACTGAAGCTTTCTTT.

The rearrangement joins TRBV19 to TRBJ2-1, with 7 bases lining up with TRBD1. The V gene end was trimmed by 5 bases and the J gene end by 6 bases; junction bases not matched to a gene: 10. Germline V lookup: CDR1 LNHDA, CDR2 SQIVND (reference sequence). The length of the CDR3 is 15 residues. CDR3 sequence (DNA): TGTGCCAGTAGTTTATCAGGGGGACCTCGCAATGAGCAGTTCTTC. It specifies CASSLSGGPRNEQFF.

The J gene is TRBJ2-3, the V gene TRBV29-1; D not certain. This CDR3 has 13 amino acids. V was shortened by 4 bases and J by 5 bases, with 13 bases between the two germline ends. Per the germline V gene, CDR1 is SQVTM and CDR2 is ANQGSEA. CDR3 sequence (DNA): TGCAGCGTTGGGTACCTAGTGGGAGATACGCAGTATTTT. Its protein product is CSVGYLVGDTQYF.

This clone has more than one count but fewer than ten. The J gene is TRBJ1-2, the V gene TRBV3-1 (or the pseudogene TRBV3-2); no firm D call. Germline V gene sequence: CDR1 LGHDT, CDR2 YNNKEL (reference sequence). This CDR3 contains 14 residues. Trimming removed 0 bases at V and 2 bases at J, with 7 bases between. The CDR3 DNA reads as TGTGCCAGCAGCCAAGATTTCGTGAACTATGGCTACACCTTC. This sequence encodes CASSQDFVNYGYTF.

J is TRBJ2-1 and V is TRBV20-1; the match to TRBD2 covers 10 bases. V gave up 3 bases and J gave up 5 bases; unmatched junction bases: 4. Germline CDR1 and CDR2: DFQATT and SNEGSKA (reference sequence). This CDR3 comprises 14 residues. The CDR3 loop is CSASLLAGNNEQFF. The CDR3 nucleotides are TGCAGTGCTAGTCTACTAGCGGGAAACAATGAGCAGTTCTTC.

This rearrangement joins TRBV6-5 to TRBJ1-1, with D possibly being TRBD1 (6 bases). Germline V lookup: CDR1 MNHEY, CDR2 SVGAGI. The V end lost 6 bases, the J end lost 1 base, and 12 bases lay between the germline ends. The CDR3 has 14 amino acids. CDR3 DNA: TGTGCCAGCAGACTAGGACAGAAGAACACTGAAGCTTTCTTT. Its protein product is CASRLGQKNTEAFF.

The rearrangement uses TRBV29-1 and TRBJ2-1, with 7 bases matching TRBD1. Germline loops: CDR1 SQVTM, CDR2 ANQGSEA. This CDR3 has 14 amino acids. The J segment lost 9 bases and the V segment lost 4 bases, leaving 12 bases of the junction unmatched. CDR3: CSVVSDRAAGEQFF. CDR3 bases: TGCAGCGTTGTTAGTGACAGGGCTGCGGGTGAGCAGTTCTTC.